These 30 T cell receptor beta chains share one sample of origin, sequenced in a study of vaccination and CD4 T cells after COVID-19. The Oncomine TCR Beta short-read assay was what sequenced the DNA obtained from cultured CD4+ T cells. TCRdb re-called the PCR reads with MiXCR, one entry per CDR3 protein. The table includes some 7,000 distinct CDR3 sequences, 35% to 45% detected once. Their antigens remain unidentified. As for treatment: approximately 9-day PBMC culture with coronavirus spike peptide pools or control peptides (ViraFEST assay). Pre-COVID-19 pandemic sampling (2011-2018) yielded the unexposed donor's CD4+ T cells. The sequenced sample consisted of CD4+ T cells from blood, cultured in vitro. Receptors were obtained from a human donor in good health.

This clonotype was seen only a few times. The rearrangement joins TRBV6-5 to TRBJ1-1, with TRBD1 as a possible D gene (6 bases). Germline V gives CDR1 MNHEY, CDR2 SVGAGI. This CDR3 is 17 amino acids long. V lost 2 bases and J lost 1, with 17 bases in between. CDR3 sequence (DNA): TGTGCCAGCAGTTACCGATCCAGGGGACGGGGGAACACTGAAGCTTTCTTT. As protein: CASSYRSRGRGNTEAFF.

This clonotype was picked up a small number of times. J is TRBJ1-1 and V is TRBV20-1, with unresolved D. The germline V and J ends were trimmed by 6 bases and 3 bases, with 14 bases remaining between them. Germline CDR1 DFQATT, CDR2 SNEGSKA (reference sequence). This CDR3 is built from 13 residues. The CDR3, as DNA: TGCAGTGCCTGTCGGGATCAGGACACTGAAGCTTTCTTT. Translation gives CSACRDQDTEAFF.

This clonotype was counted a few times. J is TRBJ1-6 and V is TRBV6-1, with D uncertain. V dropped 7 bases and J dropped 5 bases, with 9 bases sitting between them. Germline CDR1 reads MNHNS; CDR2 reads SASEGT. This CDR3 contains 13 residues. CDR3 residues: CASKGTDNSPLHF. The CDR3, as DNA: TGTGCCAGCAAAGGCACCGATAATTCACCCCTCCACTTT.

This clonotype has a handful of counts. The chain recombines TRBV2 with TRBJ2-5; TRBD1 aligns across 7 bases. The CDR3 spans 13 residues. Germline V gene sequence: CDR1 SNHLY, CDR2 FYNNEI. With 5 bases clipped from V and 5 bases from J, the junction kept 5 bases outside the gene matches. CDR3 in DNA: TGTGCCAGCAGTCTAGGGGGCTGGGAGACCCAGTACTTC. This gives the protein CASSLGGWETQYF.

The rearrangement links TRBV27 to TRBJ1-1, with 8 bases lining up with TRBD1. Germline lookup yields CDR1 MNHEY and CDR2 SMNVEV (reference sequence). After removal of 7 bases from V and 0 bases from J, the junction contained 4 bases not matched to a gene. The length of the CDR3 is 14 residues. The CDR3 nucleotides read TGTGCCAGCAAAACGGGACAGGTGAACACTGAAGCTTTCTTT. It specifies CASKTGQVNTEAFF.

The chain joins TRBV6-1 to TRBJ2-5; 9 bases fit TRBD1. Germline V gene lookup returns CDR1 MNHNS and CDR2 SASEGT. The CDR3 spans 17 residues. V trimming: 6 bases; J trimming: 5 bases; junction bases outside the gene matches: 16. This CDR3 is CASSLRPGTGISETQYF. In DNA, the CDR3 is TGTGCCAGCAGCCTTAGGCCCGGGACAGGGATCTCGGAGACCCAGTACTTC.

This clonotype has only a few counts. Here the CDR3 DNA reads TGTGCCAGCAGCCCCGGGGGCTACGGCTATGGCTACACCTTC. Protein product: CASSPGGYGYGYTF. V and J are TRBV11-1 and TRBJ1-2; TRBD1 might be the D (6 bases). Germline V CDR1 and CDR2: SGHAT, FQDESV (reference sequence). The CDR3 runs 14 residues. The germline V and J ends were trimmed by 5 bases and 4 bases, with 14 bases remaining between them. The full variable domain, with the rest looked up from reference TRBV11-1 and TRBJ1-2, is EAEVAQSPRYKITEKSQAVAFWCDPISGHATLYWYRQILGQGPELLVQFQDESVVDDSQLPKDRFSAERLKGVDSTLKIQPAELGDSAMYLCASSPGGYGYGYTFGSGTRLTVV.

This chain joins TRBV2 and TRBJ2-7; no clear D. V dropped 6 bases and J dropped 6 bases, with 12 bases sitting between them. This CDR3 has 12 residues. The germline gives CDR1 SNHLY, CDR2 FYNNEI. The CDR3 DNA follows: TGTGCCAGCAGCGACTCTCTGGGCGAGCAGTACTTC. Encoded protein: CASSDSLGEQYF.

The CDR3 nucleotides read TGTGCCAGCCGAGGGCAGGCTAACTATGGCTACACCTTC. This codes for CASRGQANYGYTF. The gene calls are TRBV27 and TRBJ1-2; no reliable D call. V was shortened by 8 bases and J by 0 bases, with 10 bases between the two germline ends. This CDR3 comprises 13 residues. Germline assignment: CDR1 MNHEY and CDR2 SMNVEV (reference sequence).

This clonotype was seen only a few times. V is TRBV29-1 and J is TRBJ1-1; D is unclear. CDR3 length: 14 amino acids. The germline CDR1 and CDR2 sequences are SQVTM and ANQGSEA. The V gene lost 1 base and the J gene lost 4 bases, with 13 bases spanning the gap. CDR3 protein: CSVEGDAGITEAFF. In DNA form, the CDR3 reads TGCAGCGTTGAAGGAGATGCGGGAATCACTGAAGCTTTCTTT.

This clonotype was seen a handful of times. The chain has TRBV21-1 and TRBJ1-1; no DNA check was done on the table's D call, TRBD1. TRBV21-1 is reported as a pseudogene. This CDR3 contains 15 residues. CDR3 region: CASSKDRGQNTEAFF. DNA of the CDR3: TGTGCCAGCAGCAAAGATAGGGGGCAGAACACTGAAGCTTTCTTT.

This clonotype is classed as medium-sized (0.01 to 0.1%). The chain joins TRBV6-1 to TRBJ1-5; TRBD1 is a possible D gene (6 bases). Germline CDR1 reads MNHNS; CDR2 reads SASEGT. The CDR3 length is 13 residues. Trimming stripped 11 bases from V and 4 bases from J, with 15 bases between. Here the CDR3 DNA reads TGTGCCGGTCCGGGACACCCAAATCAGCCCCAGCATTTT. This translates into CAGPGHPNQPQHF.

The chain uses TRBV20-1 and TRBJ1-6; D is unresolved. CDR1 and CDR2 (germline): DFQATT, SNEGSKA (reference sequence). CDR3 length equals 13 residues. V lost 6 bases to trimming and J lost 7 bases, with 13 bases between them. The CDR3 spells CSAADYRNSPLHF. The CDR3 coding sequence is TGCAGTGCGGCGGACTATAGGAATTCACCCCTCCACTTT.

The sample holds a few counts of this clonotype. The V gene is TRBV5-4, the J gene TRBJ1-6; tentative D call: TRBD1 (5 bases). Germline V lookup: CDR1 SGHNT, CDR2 YYREEE (reference sequence). CDR3 length: 14 amino acids. Between the trimmed V and J ends, which lost 2 bases and 6 bases, there was a span of 9 bases. CDR3: CASSFRDGNSPLHF. In nucleotides, the CDR3 is TGTGCCAGCAGCTTCCGGGACGGTAATTCACCCCTCCACTTT.

The gene calls are TRBV7-6 and TRBJ2-1; 8 bases are a match to TRBD1. Germline CDR1 reads SGHVS; CDR2 reads FNYEAQ. V dropped 11 bases and J dropped 2; count of bases not matched to a gene: 11. This CDR3 spans 15 amino acids. The CDR3 sequence: CAHRGRTEPYNEQFF. CDR3 coding DNA: TGTGCCCACAGGGGGAGGACAGAACCCTACAATGAGCAGTTCTTC.

This chain joins TRBV6-1 and TRBJ2-7; a possible D gene is TRBD2 (6 bases). Trimming took off 6 bases at V and 5 bases at J, with 20 bases between the two ends. The CDR3 has 15 amino acids. Germline lookup yields CDR1 MNHNS and CDR2 SASEGT. The CDR3, as DNA: TGTGCCAGCAGCTATACTAGCAGGGTTAGAAACGAGCAGTACTTC. Its protein is CASSYTSRVRNEQYF.

J is TRBJ1-1 and V is TRBV1. TRBV1 is noted as a pseudogene. The CDR3 sequence is 16 residues long. The CDR3 coding sequence is TGCACCAGCAGCAAAGACAGATCCACAACACGGGGAGGAGCTTTCTTT. Encoded protein: CTSSKDRSTTRGGAFF.

The chain employs TRBV20-1 and TRBJ2-7; D not certain. Germline V gene sequence: CDR1 DFQATT, CDR2 SNEGSKA (reference sequence). V was pared by 5 bases and J by 3 bases, with 14 bases between. The CDR3 totals 13 residues. This chain's CDR3 is CSASPGLSYEQYF. CDR3 sequence (DNA): TGCAGTGCTTCCCCGGGTCTGAGCTACGAGCAGTACTTC.

The gene calls are TRBV20-1 and TRBJ1-2; 9 bases agree with TRBD1. The germline CDR1 and CDR2 sequences are DFQATT and SNEGSKA (reference sequence). The CDR3 sequence is 14 residues long. After removal of 0 bases from V and 7 bases from J, the junction contained 6 bases not matched to a gene. This CDR3 reads CSARDTGTGLGYTF. Written as DNA, the CDR3 is TGCAGTGCTAGAGATACAGGGACAGGGCTTGGCTACACCTTC.

The chain links TRBV5-1 to TRBJ1-2; D is unclear. Germline V gives CDR1 SGHRS, CDR2 YFSETQ. CDR3 size: 14 residues. Trimming stripped 1 base from V and 3 bases from J, with 10 bases between. CDR3 coding DNA: TGCGCCAGCAGCTTGCTCCTGAACGACTATGGCTACACCTTC. This gives the protein CASSLLLNDYGYTF.

This clonotype is large in the sample. This chain uses TRBV19 with TRBJ2-5, with 7 bases fitting TRBD1. The CDR3 spans 15 residues. The V gene's germline CDR1 is LNHDA and CDR2 SQIVND (reference sequence). The trim removed 1 base at V and 5 bases at J, leaving 7 bases unmatched. In DNA form, the CDR3 reads TGTGCCAGTAGTATAGGCAGGGGGATAGGGGAGACCCAGTACTTC. This sequence encodes CASSIGRGIGETQYF.

V is TRBV10-1 and J is TRBJ2-3; TRBD2 matches at 9 bases. The junction had 10 bases not matched to a gene; V was cut back by 0 bases and J by 6 bases. In germline, CDR1 is WNHNN, CDR2 SYGVQD (reference sequence). This CDR3 spans 17 amino acids. CDR3 protein: CASSESLSGGPSDTQYF. The CDR3 region has the DNA TGCGCCAGCAGTGAGTCGTTAAGCGGGGGGCCTTCGGATACGCAGTATTTT.

This clonotype was seen a few times. This chain links TRBV7-2 with TRBJ2-3; 8 nucleotides agree with TRBD1. CDR1 and CDR2 from the germline V gene are SGHTA and FQGNSA. The CDR3 loop spans 15 amino acids. Trimming removed 5 bases from V and 1 base from J; junction bases left unmatched: 5. DNA of the CDR3: TGTGCCAGCAGCAAAGGGACAGGCCGCACAGATACGCAGTATTTT. Protein sequence: CASSKGTGRTDTQYF.

Concerning this clonotype itself: A read error may account for a junction end that differs from germline. This chain connects TRBV20-1 to TRBJ2-5, with D maybe TRBD1 (7 bases). CDR1 is DFQATT and CDR2 is SNEGSKA in the germline V gene (reference sequence). The CDR3 runs to 13 residues. CDR3 sequence: CSANNRGGETRYF. Written as DNA, the CDR3 is TGCAGTGCCAATAACAGGGGAGGAGAGACCCGGTACTTC.

This clonotype turned up a few times. The chain recombines TRBV18 with TRBJ1-2, with unresolved D. The CDR3 loop spans 15 amino acids. The V end lost 4 bases, the J end lost 3 bases, and 15 bases lay between the germline ends. The germline CDR1 and CDR2 sequences are KGHSH and LQKENI. CDR3 sequence reads: CASSHYLDADYGYTF. Written as DNA, the CDR3 is TGTGCCAGCTCACACTACCTTGACGCCGACTATGGCTACACCTTC.

The V and J genes are TRBV6-1 and TRBJ1-6, with D unresolved. The germline V and J ends were trimmed by 5 bases and 9 bases, with 11 bases remaining between them. The CDR3 is 13 amino acids. Germline CDR1 reads MNHNS; CDR2 reads SASEGT. The CDR3: CASSQTVISPLHF. The CDR3 DNA sequence: TGTGCCAGCAGTCAAACGGTTATTTCACCCCTCCACTTT.

This chain links TRBV6-1 with TRBJ2-5, with TRBD2 identical over 7 bases. Per the germline V gene, CDR1 is MNHNS and CDR2 is SASEGT. Germline trimming cut 2 bases from V and 5 bases from J; bases unmatched to any gene: 8. This CDR3 has 15 amino acids. The CDR3 DNA sequence: TGTGCCAGCAGTGAAAGTTGGACTAGTAGTGAGACCCAGTACTTC. Its translation: CASSESWTSSETQYF.

This chain uses TRBV20-1 with TRBJ2-5; 7 bases align to TRBD2. The CDR3 spans 15 residues. Germline V lookup: CDR1 DFQATT, CDR2 SNEGSKA (reference sequence). The V segment lost 6 bases and the J segment 3 bases; nucleotides outside the gene matches: 13. The CDR3 nucleotides read TGCAGTGCAAGATTAGCGGGCTGGAAAGAAGAGACCCAGTACTTC. Translating it yields CSARLAGWKEETQYF.

CDR3 region: CASSLPRLDTSGAYYEQYF. CDR3 in DNA: TGTGCCAGCAGTCTCCCGCGGCTAGATACTAGCGGGGCTTACTACGAGCAGTACTTC. This chain uses TRBV27 with TRBJ2-7; 10 bases align to TRBD2. The CDR3 totals 19 residues. V lost 5 bases, J lost 3 bases, and 19 bases stayed unmatched. CDR1 MNHEY and CDR2 SMNVEV come from the germline V gene (reference sequence).

V and J are TRBV11-2 and TRBJ2-2, with D possibly being TRBD2 (6 bases). V was shortened by 4 bases and J by 4 bases, with 13 bases between the two germline ends. Germline-derived CDR1 and CDR2 are SGHAT and FQNNGV. The CDR3 is 15 residues long. Written as DNA, the CDR3 is TGTGCCAGCAGCTACGAGGGGACTTTCACCGGGGAGCTGTTTTTT. Residues: CASSYEGTFTGELFF.